The present T cell receptor (beta chain) was sequenced within a study of post-analysis software for immune sequencing data. Of note for this clonotype: Its antigen remains unidentified.

Study observations and caveats: Roughly 5 TRBV segments (TRBV5-6, TRBV5-1 and TRBV20-1 among them) occurred more frequently in patients than in controls. Controls' normalized Chao1 diversity significantly exceeded that of multiple sclerosis patients.

TCR beta cDNA libraries included unique molecular identifiers. TCRdb redid the calling of the PCR reads with MiXCR, one entry per CDR3 protein. The sample includes fewer than 850,000 distinct CDR3 sequences, about 27% of them seen just once. CDR3 length: 16 amino acids. The germline gives CDR1 SGHAT, CDR2 FQNNGV. Between the trimmed V and J ends, which lost 3 bases and 4 bases, there was a span of 19 bases. The sequenced sample consisted of blood. The J gene is TRBJ2-7, the V gene TRBV11-2, with D tentatively TRBD2 (6 bases). The sequence was collected from a girl aged 10 to 17 with multiple sclerosis. In DNA, the CDR3 is TGTGCCAGCAGCTTTAAGTCTAGCGCCGGATCGTACGAGCAGTACTTC. Its translation: CASSFKSSAGSYEQYF.